This T cell receptor beta chain was captured in a study of HIV-infected children after antiretroviral therapy interruption. Study-wide background: Continuous-treatment children had median age approximately 8 years, interruption approximately 9.5 years. EBV and CMV exposure was recorded in most children.

Study-wide results and caveats: Some non-naive CD45RA+ T cells might be present among sorted naive cells.

The TCR library was built from RNA with a 3' RACE protocol and unique molecular identifiers. TCRdb re-analysed the 3' RACE reads in MiXCR, keeping a single row per CDR3 protein. The table records more than 75,000 distinct CDR3 sequences, approximately 6.9% of them present only once. Germline loops: CDR1 LNHDA, CDR2 SQIVND (reference sequence). V shed 1 base and J shed 5 bases, with 11 bases lying between them. CDR3 length: 15 residues. Treatment in this sample: PENTA 11 planned treatment interruption arm or continuous ART arm. Regarding this clonotype: The antigen is not known.

The sample in question was CD45RA+ CD4+ T cells from PBMCs, pooled from several time points, obtained from a donor given antiretroviral therapy, either interrupted or continuous. As for subset: naive CD4+ CD45RA+ CD45RO- T cells. The V gene is TRBV19, the J gene TRBJ2-2, with TRBD2 as a possible D gene (7 bases). This clonotype was obtained from a pool of human donors with HIV. CDR3 DNA sequence: TGTGCCAGTAGTATAGGAGGGGGGGCGACCGGGGAGCTGTTTTTT. It encodes CASSIGGGATGELFF.